The present T cell receptor beta chain was sequenced within a study of cytomegalovirus exposure and HLA in healthy donors. Study-wide results and limits: Later analysis placed DRB1 highest and HLA-C lowest in TCR association rates, which differed by HLA locus. The study put about 180 TCR beta chains on its list as cytomegalovirus-associated. After further analysis at a later stage, 15,000 to 20,000 TCR beta sequences were associated with HLA alleles at 0.05 false discovery rate.

The records do not include a CMV serostatus for this donor. CDR1 and CDR2 from the germline V gene are SGHVS and FNYEAQ. The CDR3 runs to 14 residues. Trimming removed 5 bases from V and 0 bases from J; junction bases left unmatched: 4. With respect to this clone: Antigen unknown.

The PCR ran on 60 Vbeta and 13 Jbeta primers. Only in-frame clones appear in the TCRdb table, and some are missing; sequencing was by immunoSEQ multiplex PCR. The sample holds some 130,000 clones, approximately 60% seen once. The chain couples TRBV7-6 to TRBJ2-7; 7 nucleotides line up with TRBD1. Sequencing used PBMCs. This clonotype was obtained from a human donor in good health. CDR3 in amino acids: CASSQGQSSYEQYF. For the CDR3, the DNA is TGTGCCAGCAGCCAGGGACAGTCCTCCTACGAGCAGTACTTC.